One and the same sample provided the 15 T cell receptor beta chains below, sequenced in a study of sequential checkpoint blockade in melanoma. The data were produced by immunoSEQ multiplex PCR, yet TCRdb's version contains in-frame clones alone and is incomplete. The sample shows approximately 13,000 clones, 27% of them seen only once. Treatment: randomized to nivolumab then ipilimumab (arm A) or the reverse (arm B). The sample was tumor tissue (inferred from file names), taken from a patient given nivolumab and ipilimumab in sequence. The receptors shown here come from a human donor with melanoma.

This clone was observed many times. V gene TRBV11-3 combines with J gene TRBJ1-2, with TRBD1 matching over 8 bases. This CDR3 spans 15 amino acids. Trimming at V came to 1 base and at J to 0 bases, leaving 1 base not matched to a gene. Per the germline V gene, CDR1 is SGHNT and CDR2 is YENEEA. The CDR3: CASSLGQGTNYGYTF. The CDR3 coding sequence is TGTGCCAGCAGCTTAGGACAGGGGACTAACTATGGCTACACCTTC.

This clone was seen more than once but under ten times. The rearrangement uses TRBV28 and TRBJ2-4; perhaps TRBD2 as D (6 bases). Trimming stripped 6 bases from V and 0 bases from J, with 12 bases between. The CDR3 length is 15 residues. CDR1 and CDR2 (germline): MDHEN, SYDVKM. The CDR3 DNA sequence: TGTGCCAGCAGCCCCCCGGGGGTAGCCAAAAACATTCAGTACTTC. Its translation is CASSPPGVAKNIQYF. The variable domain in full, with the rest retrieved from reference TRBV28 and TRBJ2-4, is DVKVTQSSRYLVKRTGEKVFLECVQDMDHENMFWYRQDPGLGLRLIYFSYDVKMKEKGDIPEGYSVSREKKERFSLILESASTNQTSMYLCASSPPGVAKNIQYFGAGTRLSVL.

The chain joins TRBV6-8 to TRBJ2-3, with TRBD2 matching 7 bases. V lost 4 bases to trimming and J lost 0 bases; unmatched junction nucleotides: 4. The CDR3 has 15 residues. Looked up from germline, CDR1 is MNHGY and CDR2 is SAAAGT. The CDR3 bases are TGTGCCAGCAGTTCTAGCGGTTGGAGCACAGATACGCAGTATTTT. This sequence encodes CASSSSGWSTDTQYF.

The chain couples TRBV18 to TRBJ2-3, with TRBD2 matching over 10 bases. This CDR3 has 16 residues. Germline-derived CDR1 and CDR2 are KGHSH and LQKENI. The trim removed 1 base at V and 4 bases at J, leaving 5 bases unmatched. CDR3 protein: CASSPLAGGWADTQYF. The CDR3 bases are TGTGCCAGCTCACCACTAGCGGGAGGCTGGGCAGATACGCAGTATTTT.

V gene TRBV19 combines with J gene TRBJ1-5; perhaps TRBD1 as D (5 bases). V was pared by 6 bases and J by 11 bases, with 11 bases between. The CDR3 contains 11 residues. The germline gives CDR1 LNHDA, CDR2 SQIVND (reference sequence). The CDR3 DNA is TGTGCCAGTAGGGGACTCGTGTCCCAGCATTTT. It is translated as CASRGLVSQHF.

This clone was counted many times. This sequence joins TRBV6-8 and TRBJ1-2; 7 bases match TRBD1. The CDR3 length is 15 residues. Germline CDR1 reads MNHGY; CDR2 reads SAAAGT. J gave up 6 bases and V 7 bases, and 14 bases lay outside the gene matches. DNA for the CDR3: TGTGCCAGCAAACAGGGGCCAGGGGCTACCCATGGCTACACCTTC. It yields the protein CASKQGPGATHGYTF.

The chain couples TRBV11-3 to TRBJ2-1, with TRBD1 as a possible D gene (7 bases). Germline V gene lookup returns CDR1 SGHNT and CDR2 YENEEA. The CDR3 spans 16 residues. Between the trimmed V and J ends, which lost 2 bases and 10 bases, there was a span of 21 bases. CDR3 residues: CASSLTRQGGLQEQFF. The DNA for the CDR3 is TGTGCCAGCAGCTTAACTAGACAGGGAGGACTGCAGGAGCAGTTCTTC.

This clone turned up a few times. Here the CDR3 DNA reads TGTGCCAGTAGTATAGGGGCGGGGTCCGAGCAGTACTTC. Protein sequence: CASSIGAGSEQYF. The chain couples TRBV19 to TRBJ2-7; a weak D match, TRBD2 (6 bases). With 1 base removed from V and 6 bases from J, the gap between germline ends came to 10 bases. Germline lookup yields CDR1 LNHDA and CDR2 SQIVND (reference sequence). CDR3 size: 13 residues.

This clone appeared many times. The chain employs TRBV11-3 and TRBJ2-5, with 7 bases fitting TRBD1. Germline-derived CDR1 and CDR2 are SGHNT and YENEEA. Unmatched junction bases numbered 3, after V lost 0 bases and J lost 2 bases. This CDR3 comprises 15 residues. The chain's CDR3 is CASSLEGQPQETQYF. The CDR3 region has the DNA TGTGCCAGCAGCTTAGAGGGACAGCCACAAGAGACCCAGTACTTC.

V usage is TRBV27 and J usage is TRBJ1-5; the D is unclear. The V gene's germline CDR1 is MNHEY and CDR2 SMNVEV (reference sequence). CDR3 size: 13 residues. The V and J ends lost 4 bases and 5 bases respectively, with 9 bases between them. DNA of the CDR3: TGTGCCAGCAGTTCTAGATCGTATCAGCCCCAGCATTTT. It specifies CASSSRSYQPQHF.

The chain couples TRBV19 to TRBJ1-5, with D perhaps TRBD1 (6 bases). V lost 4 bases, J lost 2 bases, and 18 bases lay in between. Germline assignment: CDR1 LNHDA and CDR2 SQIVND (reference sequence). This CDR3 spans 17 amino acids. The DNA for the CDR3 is TGTGCCAGTAGTACATCAAACAGGGCGAAGGGCAATCAGCCCCAGCATTTT. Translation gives CASSTSNRAKGNQPQHF.

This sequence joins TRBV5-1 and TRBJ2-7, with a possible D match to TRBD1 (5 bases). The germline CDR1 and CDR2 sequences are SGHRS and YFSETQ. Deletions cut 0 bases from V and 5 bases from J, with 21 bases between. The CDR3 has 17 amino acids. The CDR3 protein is CASSLDTVRTPRDEQYF. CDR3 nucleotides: TGCGCCAGCAGCTTGGATACCGTTAGGACCCCCAGGGACGAGCAGTACTTC. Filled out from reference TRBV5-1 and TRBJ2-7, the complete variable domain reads KAGVTQTPRYLIKTRGQQVTLSCSPISGHRSVSWYQQTPGQGLQFLFEYFSETQRNKGNFPGRFSGRQFSNSRSEMNVSTLELGDSALYLCASSLDTVRTPRDEQYFGPGTRLTVT.

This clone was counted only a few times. For the CDR3, the DNA is TGTGCCAGCAGCGTAGGACCGGTAACCAATGAGCAGTTCTTC. Translating it yields CASSVGPVTNEQFF. The chain carries TRBV9 and TRBJ2-1; no reliable D call. CDR1 and CDR2 (germline): SGDLS, YYNGEE. CDR3 length: 14 amino acids. V was shortened by 0 bases and J by 6 bases, with 10 bases between the two germline ends.

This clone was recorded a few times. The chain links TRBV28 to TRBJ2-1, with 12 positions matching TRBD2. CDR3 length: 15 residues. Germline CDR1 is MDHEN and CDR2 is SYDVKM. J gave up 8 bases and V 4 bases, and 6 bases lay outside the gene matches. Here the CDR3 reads CASSSRTSGAHEQFF. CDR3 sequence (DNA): TGTGCCAGCAGTTCCCGGACTAGCGGGGCCCATGAGCAGTTCTTC.

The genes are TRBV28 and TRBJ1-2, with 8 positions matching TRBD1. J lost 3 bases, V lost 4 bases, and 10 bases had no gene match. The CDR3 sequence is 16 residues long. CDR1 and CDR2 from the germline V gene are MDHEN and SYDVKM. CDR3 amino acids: CASSSTSPGGDYGYTF. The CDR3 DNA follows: TGTGCCAGCAGTTCCACCTCCCCAGGGGGCGACTATGGCTACACCTTC.